The 23 T cell receptor beta chains below were found in one sample sequenced in a study of cytomegalovirus exposure and HLA in healthy donors. Researchers ran the PCR with 60 Vbeta and 13 Jbeta primers. Profiled with immunoSEQ multiplex PCR; TCRdb holds only in-frame clones, not every one. The table lists roughly 160,000 clones, approximately 80% of them singletons. Sequencing input: PBMCs. The source is a young man in good health and CMV-seropositive.

The rearrangement links TRBV5-6 to TRBJ2-1; possible D gene TRBD1, 5 bases. CDR3 length: 15 amino acids. V was pared by 4 bases and J by 3 bases, with 14 bases between. From germline, CDR1 is SGHDT and CDR2 YYEEEE. The CDR3 reads CASSPPTDNYNEQFF. For the CDR3, the DNA is TGTGCCAGCAGCCCCCCTACGGACAACTACAATGAGCAGTTCTTC.

The chain uses TRBV7-3 and TRBJ2-5; 9 bases are a match to TRBD2. V shed 2 bases and J 4 bases; nucleotides not matched to a gene: 5. CDR1 is SGHTA, CDR2 FQGTGA, per germline. This CDR3 is 15 amino acids long. CDR3 amino acids: CASSLGGGDRETQYF. The CDR3 region has the DNA TGTGCCAGCAGCTTAGGCGGGGGGGATCGAGAGACCCAGTACTTC.

This chain links TRBV19 with TRBJ2-1, with TRBD1 matching 11 bases. Trimming took 7 bases from V and 7 from J; bases not matched to a gene: 9. CDR1 is LNHDA, CDR2 SQIVND, per germline (reference sequence). This CDR3 spans 15 amino acids. The CDR3 nucleotides are TGTGCCAGTATGGGGCAAGGGACAGGGGGGAATGAGCAGTTCTTC. It codes for CASMGQGTGGNEQFF.

The chain recombines TRBV18 with TRBJ1-5; TRBD1 aligns across 8 bases. Trimming at V came to 5 bases and at J to 2 bases, leaving 5 bases not matched to a gene. The germline V gene has CDR1 KGHSH and CDR2 LQKENI. This CDR3 is built from 15 residues. As DNA, the CDR3 is TGTGCCAGCTCAAACTCGACAGGGGGCAATCAGCCCCAGCATTTT. This translates into CASSNSTGGNQPQHF.

The chain employs TRBV14 and TRBJ2-7; D might be TRBD1 (5 bases). The CDR3 runs to 15 residues. Trimming shortened V by 0 bases and J by 3 bases, and 12 bases separated the two germline ends. Germline CDR1 SGHDN, CDR2 FVKESK. The CDR3 loop reads CASSQDLSQGYEQYF. The DNA of the CDR3 is TGTGCCAGCAGCCAAGATCTGTCGCAGGGCTACGAGCAGTACTTC. The full variable domain, rest sourced from reference TRBV14 and TRBJ2-7, is EAGVTQFPSHSVIEKGQTVTLRCDPISGHDNLYWYRRVMGKEIKFLLHFVKESKQDESGMPNNRFLAERTGGTYSTLKVQPAELEDSGVYFCASSQDLSQGYEQYFGPGTRLTVT.

The chain carries TRBV7-9 and TRBJ2-7, with a possible D match to TRBD1 (6 bases). Trimming shortened V by 6 bases and J by 2 bases, and 17 bases separated the two germline ends. This CDR3 has 15 residues. Germline CDR1 SEHNR, CDR2 FQNEAQ (reference sequence). The CDR3 region has the DNA TGTGCCAGCAGTAAAACAGGGTCCTTCGCCTACGAGCAGTACTTC. It yields the protein CASSKTGSFAYEQYF.

The V gene is TRBV6-5, the J gene TRBJ2-2; maybe TRBD2 (5 bases). The CDR3 length is 12 residues. The V gene lost 11 bases and the J gene lost 5 bases, with 12 bases spanning the gap. Germline V gene data show CDR1 as MNHEY and CDR2 as SVGAGI. CDR3 bases: TGTGCCTGCCTCGGGGTGACCGGGGAGCTGTTTTTT. Amino acids: CACLGVTGELFF.

This chain joins TRBV6-5 and TRBJ1-6; the D gene is possibly TRBD1 (5 bases). The CDR3 runs 13 residues. Germline V gives CDR1 MNHEY, CDR2 SVGAGI. V was cut by 9 bases and J by 6 bases, with 12 bases left in between. Here the CDR3 DNA reads TGTGCCAGTCAGAGCAGGGTTAATTCACCCCTCCACTTT. The encoded protein is CASQSRVNSPLHF.

The chain couples TRBV11-2 to TRBJ1-1; D remains ambiguous. CDR1 SGHAT and CDR2 FQNNGV come from the germline V gene. CDR3 length: 15 amino acids. V dropped 1 base and J dropped 0 bases, with 9 bases sitting between them. This CDR3 is CASSLGRLMNTEAFF. DNA for the CDR3: TGTGCCAGCAGCTTAGGTAGACTCATGAACACTGAAGCTTTCTTT.

There are a few counts of this clone. The chain links TRBV19 to TRBJ2-7; 11 nucleotides match TRBD2. The germline V gene has CDR1 LNHDA and CDR2 SQIVND (reference sequence). CDR3 length: 15 amino acids. Trimming cost V 4 bases and J 5 bases; bases outside gene matches: 7. The CDR3, as DNA: TGTGCCAGTAGTAGGGGACTAGCGGATGTACACGAGCAGTACTTC. This codes for CASSRGLADVHEQYF. Looking up the rest from reference TRBV19 and TRBJ2-7 gives the full variable domain: DGGITQSPKYLFRKEGQNVTLSCEQNLNHDAMYWYRQDPGQGLRLIYYSQIVNDFQKGDIAEGYSVSREKKESFPLTVTSAQKNPTAFYLCASSRGLADVHEQYFGPGTRLTVT.

The rearrangement links TRBV2 to TRBJ2-7; 7 bases are a match to TRBD1. V lost 3 bases and J lost 2; bases outside the gene matches: 7. CDR3 length equals 15 residues. Germline CDR1 is SNHLY and CDR2 is FYNNEI. The CDR3 DNA reads TGTGCCAGCAGTGAGGCCCCCGGGACAGCCTACGAGCAGTACTTC. Its translation: CASSEAPGTAYEQYF.

The rearrangement joins TRBV4-2 to TRBJ2-1, with TRBD2 matching over 8 bases. The CDR3 is made up of 17 amino acids. Germline trimming cut 5 bases from V and 12 bases from J; bases unmatched to any gene: 21. CDR1 LGHNA and CDR2 YNFKEQ come from the germline V gene. CDR3 in amino acids: CASSFQSELAGYSGQFF. The CDR3 DNA sequence: TGTGCCAGCAGCTTTCAGTCGGAGCTAGCGGGTTACTCGGGGCAGTTCTTC.

This rearrangement joins TRBV19 to TRBJ1-5; D not resolved. The CDR3 runs 12 residues. Germline V gene sequence: CDR1 LNHDA, CDR2 SQIVND (reference sequence). V lost 3 bases, J lost 8 bases, and 8 bases lay in between. DNA of the CDR3: TGTGCCAGTAGTATCGGAGGAAAGCCCCAGCATTTT. The encoded protein is CASSIGGKPQHF.

This chain uses TRBV5-1 with TRBJ2-2; 8 bases line up with TRBD2. This CDR3 region has 14 residues. Germline loops: CDR1 SGHRS, CDR2 YFSETQ. Trimming cost V 3 bases and J 5 bases; bases outside gene matches: 3. The CDR3 nucleotides read TGCGCCAGCAGCTCCTCTAGCGGGACCGGGGAGCTGTTTTTT. Its protein is CASSSSSGTGELFF.

This chain links TRBV6-5 with TRBJ2-1, with D tentatively TRBD1 (5 bases). In germline, CDR1 is MNHEY, CDR2 SVGAGI. This CDR3 is built from 12 residues. The V gene lost 4 bases and the J gene lost 16 bases, with 17 bases spanning the gap. DNA for the CDR3: TGTGCCAGCAGTTCCCCGGACACTGCCCCTTTCTTC. Its protein is CASSSPDTAPFF.

This clone was counted once. This sequence joins TRBV6-5 and TRBJ1-2, with no clear D. The CDR3 consists of 13 residues. In germline, CDR1 is MNHEY, CDR2 SVGAGI. Trimming took off 0 bases at V and 4 bases at J, with 6 bases between the two ends. CDR3 bases: TGTGCCAGCAGTTACTCGGCCTCCTATGGCTACACCTTC. Encoded protein: CASSYSASYGYTF.

The chain links TRBV2 to TRBJ2-7; 7 nucleotides match TRBD1. V lost 3 bases and J lost 3; bases outside the gene matches: 14. The CDR3 runs to 17 residues. Germline assignment: CDR1 SNHLY and CDR2 FYNNEI. The CDR3 DNA reads TGTGCCAGCAGTGATTTGCCCGGGACAGTGCCTAACTACGAGCAGTACTTC. The encoded protein is CASSDLPGTVPNYEQYF.

The V and J genes are TRBV6-5 and TRBJ1-6; 8 bases map to TRBD1. Per the germline V gene, CDR1 is MNHEY and CDR2 is SVGAGI. V dropped 6 bases and J dropped 6; count of bases not matched to a gene: 7. The CDR3 runs 15 residues. Written as DNA, the CDR3 is TGTGCCAGCAGAATAGGACAGGGATCTAATTCACCCCTCCACTTT. Translated, it gives CASRIGQGSNSPLHF.

V is TRBV7-8 and J is TRBJ1-1, with unresolved D. Germline loops: CDR1 SGHVS, CDR2 FQNEAQ. V gave up 1 base and J gave up 4 bases, with 7 bases separating them. The CDR3 extends over 13 amino acids. The CDR3 DNA reads as TGTGCCAGCAGCTTAGAAGCCATCACTGAAGCTTTCTTT. Protein product: CASSLEAITEAFF.

The rearrangement uses TRBV9 and TRBJ2-1, with 8 bases lining up with TRBD2. J lost 7 bases, V lost 2 bases, and 8 bases had no gene match. The CDR3 covers 15 residues. Germline CDR1 SGDLS, CDR2 YYNGEE. The CDR3 here is CASSVRSGGRNEQFF. In DNA, the CDR3 is TGTGCCAGCAGCGTTCGATCGGGAGGGCGGAATGAGCAGTTCTTC.

The CDR3 protein is CASSLGQQFNNSPLHF. For the CDR3, the DNA is TGTGCCAGCAGTTTAGGACAGCAATTCAATAATTCACCCCTCCACTTT. This sequence joins TRBV27 and TRBJ1-6; D may be TRBD1 (6 bases). Germline values: CDR1 MNHEY, CDR2 SMNVEV (reference sequence). V dropped 2 bases and J dropped 5 bases, with 13 bases sitting between them. This CDR3 comprises 16 residues.

This chain joins TRBV25-1 and TRBJ2-7; the match to TRBD2 covers 8 bases. Losses at the gene ends were 2 bases for V and 4 bases for J; bases not matched to a gene: 7. There are 15 residues in the CDR3. Germline V lookup: CDR1 MGHDK, CDR2 SYGVNS. The DNA of the CDR3 is TGTGCCAGCAGTGAACGAGCGGGAGCGCAGTACGAGCAGTACTTC. Its protein product is CASSERAGAQYEQYF.

This rearrangement joins TRBV4-1 to TRBJ2-7; D gene uncertain. CDR3 length: 14 amino acids. V lost 0 bases to trimming and J lost 6 bases, with 12 bases between them. Germline CDR1 reads MGHRA; CDR2 reads YSYEKL. DNA of the CDR3: TGCGCCAGCAGCCAAGATGCCGGGTCGGCCGAGCAGTACTTC. This gives the protein CASSQDAGSAEQYF.